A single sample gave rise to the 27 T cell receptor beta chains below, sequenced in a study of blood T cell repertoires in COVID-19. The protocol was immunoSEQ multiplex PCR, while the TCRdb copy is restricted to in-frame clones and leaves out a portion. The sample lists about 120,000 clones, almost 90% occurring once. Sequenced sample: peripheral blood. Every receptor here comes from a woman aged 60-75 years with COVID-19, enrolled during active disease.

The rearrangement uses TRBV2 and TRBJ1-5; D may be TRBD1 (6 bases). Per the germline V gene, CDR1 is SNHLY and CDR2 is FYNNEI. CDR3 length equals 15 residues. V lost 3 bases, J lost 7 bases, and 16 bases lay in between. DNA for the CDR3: TGTGCCAGCAGTGATGACAGGAGGTTATCCCAGCCCCAGCATTTT. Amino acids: CASSDDRRLSQPQHF.

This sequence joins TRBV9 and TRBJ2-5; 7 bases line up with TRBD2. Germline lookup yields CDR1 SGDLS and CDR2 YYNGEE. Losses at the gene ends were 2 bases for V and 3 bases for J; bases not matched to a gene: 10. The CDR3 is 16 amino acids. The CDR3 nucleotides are TGTGCCAGCAGCGTCCGGGACTACCCCACGAAAGAGACCCAGTACTTC. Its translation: CASSVRDYPTKETQYF.

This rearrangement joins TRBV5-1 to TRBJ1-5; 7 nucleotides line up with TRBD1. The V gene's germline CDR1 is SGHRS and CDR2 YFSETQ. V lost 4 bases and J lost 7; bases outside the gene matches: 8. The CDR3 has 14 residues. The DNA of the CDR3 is TGCGCCAGCAGCCCCGGGACAGTAGGCCAGCCCCAGCATTTT. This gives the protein CASSPGTVGQPQHF.

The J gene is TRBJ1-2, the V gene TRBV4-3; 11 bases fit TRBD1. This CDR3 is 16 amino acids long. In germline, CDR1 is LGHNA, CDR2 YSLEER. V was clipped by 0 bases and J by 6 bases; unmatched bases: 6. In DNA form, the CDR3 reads TGCGCCAGCAGCCAAGATCGGAGGACAGGGGGCGATGGCTACACCTTC. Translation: CASSQDRRTGGDGYTF.

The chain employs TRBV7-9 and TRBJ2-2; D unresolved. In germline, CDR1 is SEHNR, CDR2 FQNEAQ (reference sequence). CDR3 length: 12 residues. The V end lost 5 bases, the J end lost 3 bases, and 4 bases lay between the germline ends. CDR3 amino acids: CASSQDTGELFF. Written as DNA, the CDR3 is TGTGCCAGCAGCCAGGACACCGGGGAGCTGTTTTTT.

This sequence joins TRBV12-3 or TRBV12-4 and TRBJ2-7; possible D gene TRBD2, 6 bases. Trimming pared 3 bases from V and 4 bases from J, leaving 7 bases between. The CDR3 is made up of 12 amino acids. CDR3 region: CASSFGGYEQYF. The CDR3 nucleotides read TGTGCCAGCAGTTTTGGGGGGTACGAGCAGTACTTC.

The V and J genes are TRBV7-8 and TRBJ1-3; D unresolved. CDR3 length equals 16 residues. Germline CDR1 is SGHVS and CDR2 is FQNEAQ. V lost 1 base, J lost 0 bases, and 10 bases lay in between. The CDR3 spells CASSLGGRYSGNTIYF. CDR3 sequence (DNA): TGTGCCAGCAGCTTAGGCGGAAGGTACTCTGGAAACACCATATATTTT.

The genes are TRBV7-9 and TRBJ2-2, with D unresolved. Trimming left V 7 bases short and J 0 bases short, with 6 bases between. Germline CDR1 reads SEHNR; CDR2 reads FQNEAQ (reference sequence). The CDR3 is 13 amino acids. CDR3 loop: CASTVTNTGELFF. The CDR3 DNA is TGTGCCAGCACCGTAACGAACACCGGGGAGCTGTTTTTT. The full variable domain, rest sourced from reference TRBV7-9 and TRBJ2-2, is DTGVSQNPRHKITKRGQNVTFRCDPISEHNRLYWYRQTLGQGPEFLTYFQNEAQLEKSRLLSDRFSAERPKGSFSTLEIQRTEQGDSAMYLCASTVTNTGELFFGEGSRLTVL.

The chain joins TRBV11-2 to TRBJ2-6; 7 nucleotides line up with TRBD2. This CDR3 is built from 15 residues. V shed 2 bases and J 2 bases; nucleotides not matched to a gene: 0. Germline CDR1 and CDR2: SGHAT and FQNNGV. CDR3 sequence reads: CASSLSGAGANVLTF. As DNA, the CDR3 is TGTGCCAGCAGCTTAAGCGGGGCTGGGGCCAACGTCCTGACTTTC.

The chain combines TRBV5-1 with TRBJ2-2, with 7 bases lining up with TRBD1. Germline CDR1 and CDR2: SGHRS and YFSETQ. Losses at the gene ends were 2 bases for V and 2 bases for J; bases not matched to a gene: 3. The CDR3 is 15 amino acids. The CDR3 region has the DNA TGCGCCAGCAGCTTCGGGACAGCCAACACCGGGGAGCTGTTTTTT. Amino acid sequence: CASSFGTANTGELFF.

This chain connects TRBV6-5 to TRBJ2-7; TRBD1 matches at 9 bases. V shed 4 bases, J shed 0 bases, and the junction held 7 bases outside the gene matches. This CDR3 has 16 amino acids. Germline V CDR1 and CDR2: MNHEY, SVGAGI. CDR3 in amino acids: CASSSWTGESSYEQYF. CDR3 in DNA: TGTGCCAGCAGTTCCTGGACAGGGGAGAGCTCCTACGAGCAGTACTTC.

The CDR3 protein is CASRPGQGITVRNQPQHF. For the CDR3, the DNA is TGTGCCAGCCGACCGGGACAGGGAATAACGGTGCGCAATCAGCCCCAGCATTTT. The chain is built from TRBV19 and TRBJ1-5; 9 nucleotides align to TRBD1. Germline V gene sequence: CDR1 LNHDA, CDR2 SQIVND (reference sequence). V was pared by 9 bases and J by 2 bases, with 17 bases of the junction left unmatched. This CDR3 is built from 18 residues.

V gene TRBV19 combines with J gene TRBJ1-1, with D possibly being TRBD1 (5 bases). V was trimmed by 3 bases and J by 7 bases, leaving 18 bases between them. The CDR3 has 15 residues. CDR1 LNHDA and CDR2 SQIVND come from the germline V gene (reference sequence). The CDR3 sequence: CASSMRGGEIGEAFF. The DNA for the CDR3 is TGTGCCAGTAGTATGAGGGGCGGGGAGATTGGTGAAGCTTTCTTT.

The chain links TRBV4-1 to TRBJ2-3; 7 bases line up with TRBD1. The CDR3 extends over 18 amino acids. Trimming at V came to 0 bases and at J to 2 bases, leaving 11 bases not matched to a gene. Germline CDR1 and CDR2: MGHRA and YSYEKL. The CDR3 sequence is CASSQDAVTGTFTDTQYF. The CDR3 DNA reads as TGCGCCAGCAGCCAAGACGCTGTGACAGGGACCTTCACAGATACGCAGTATTTT.

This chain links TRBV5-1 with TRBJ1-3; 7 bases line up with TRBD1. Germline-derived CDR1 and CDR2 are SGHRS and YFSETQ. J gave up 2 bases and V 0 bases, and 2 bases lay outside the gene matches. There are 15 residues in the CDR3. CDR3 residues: CASSLGGTAGNTIYF. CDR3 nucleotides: TGCGCCAGCAGCTTGGGTGGGACAGCTGGAAACACCATATATTTT.

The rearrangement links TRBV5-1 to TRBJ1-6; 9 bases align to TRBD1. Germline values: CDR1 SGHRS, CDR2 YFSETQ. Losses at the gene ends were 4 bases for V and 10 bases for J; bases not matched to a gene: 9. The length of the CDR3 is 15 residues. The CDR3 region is CASSVSGTGYSPLHF. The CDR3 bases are TGCGCCAGCAGCGTTTCCGGGACAGGGTACTCACCCCTCCACTTT. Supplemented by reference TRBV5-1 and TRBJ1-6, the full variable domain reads KAGVTQTPRYLIKTRGQQVTLSCSPISGHRSVSWYQQTPGQGLQFLFEYFSETQRNKGNFPGRFSGRQFSNSRSEMNVSTLELGDSALYLCASSVSGTGYSPLHFGNGTRLTVT.

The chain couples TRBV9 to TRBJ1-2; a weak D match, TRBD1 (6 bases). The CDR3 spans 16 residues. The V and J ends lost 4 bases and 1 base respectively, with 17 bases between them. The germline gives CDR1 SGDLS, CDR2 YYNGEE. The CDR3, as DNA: TGTGCCAGCAGCTCCATGACAGGAGCCTTTAACTATGGCTACACCTTC. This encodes CASSSMTGAFNYGYTF.

DNA for the CDR3: TGTGCCAGCAGCAAAGCAGGGGTTGTATTTGATGAGCAGTTCTTC. Translating it yields CASSKAGVVFDEQFF. The chain couples TRBV21-1 to TRBJ2-1; TRBD1 reflects the table's D call only, with no check against the DNA. TRBV21-1 is a documented pseudogene. The length of the CDR3 is 15 residues.

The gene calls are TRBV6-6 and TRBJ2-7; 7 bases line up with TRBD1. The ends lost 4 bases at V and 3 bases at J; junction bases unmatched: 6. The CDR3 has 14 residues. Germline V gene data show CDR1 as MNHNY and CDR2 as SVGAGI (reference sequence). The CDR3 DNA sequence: TGTGCCAGCAGTTTCGACAGGGATTTCTACGAGCAGTACTTC. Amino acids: CASSFDRDFYEQYF.

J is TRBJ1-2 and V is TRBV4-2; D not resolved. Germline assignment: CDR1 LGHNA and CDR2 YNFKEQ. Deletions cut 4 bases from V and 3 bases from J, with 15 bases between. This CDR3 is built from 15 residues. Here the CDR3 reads CASSPTLEADYGYTF. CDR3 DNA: TGTGCCAGCAGCCCCACCCTAGAGGCCGACTATGGCTACACCTTC.

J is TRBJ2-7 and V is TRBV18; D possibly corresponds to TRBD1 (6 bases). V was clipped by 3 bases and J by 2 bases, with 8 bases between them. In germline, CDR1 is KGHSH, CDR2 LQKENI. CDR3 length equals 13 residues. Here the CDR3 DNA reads TGTGCCAGCTCACCGGACAGCGCCTACGAGCAGTACTTC. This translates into CASSPDSAYEQYF.

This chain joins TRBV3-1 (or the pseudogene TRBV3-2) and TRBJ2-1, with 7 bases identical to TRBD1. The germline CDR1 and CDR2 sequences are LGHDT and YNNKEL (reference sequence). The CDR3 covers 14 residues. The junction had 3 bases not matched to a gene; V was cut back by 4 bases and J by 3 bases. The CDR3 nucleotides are TGTGCCAGCAGCCCCAGGACAGGCTACAATGAGCAGTTCTTC. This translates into CASSPRTGYNEQFF.

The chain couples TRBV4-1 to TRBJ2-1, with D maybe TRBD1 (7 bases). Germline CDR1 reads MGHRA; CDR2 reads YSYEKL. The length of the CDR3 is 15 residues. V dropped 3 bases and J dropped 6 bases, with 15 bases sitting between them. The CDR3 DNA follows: TGCGCCAGCAGCCATAAGGGGGGACAGTTCAATGAGCAGTTCTTC. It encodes CASSHKGGQFNEQFF.

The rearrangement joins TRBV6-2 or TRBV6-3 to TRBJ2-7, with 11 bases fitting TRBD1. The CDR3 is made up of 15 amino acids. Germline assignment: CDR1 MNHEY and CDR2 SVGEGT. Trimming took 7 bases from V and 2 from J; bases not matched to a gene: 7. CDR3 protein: CASNPQGQGAYEQYF. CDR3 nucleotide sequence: TGTGCCAGCAACCCTCAGGGACAGGGGGCCTACGAGCAGTACTTC.

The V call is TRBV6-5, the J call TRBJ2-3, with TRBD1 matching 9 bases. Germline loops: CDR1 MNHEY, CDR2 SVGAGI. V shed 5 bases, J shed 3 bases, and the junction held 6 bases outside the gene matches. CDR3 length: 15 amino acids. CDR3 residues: CASSPATGGTDTQYF. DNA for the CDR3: TGTGCCAGCAGTCCAGCGACAGGGGGGACAGATACGCAGTATTTT.

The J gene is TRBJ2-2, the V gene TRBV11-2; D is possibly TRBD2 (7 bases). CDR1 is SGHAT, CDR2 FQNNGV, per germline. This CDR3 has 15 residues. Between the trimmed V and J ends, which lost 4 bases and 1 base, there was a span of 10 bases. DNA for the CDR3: TGTGCCAGCAGCTCGGGGGGCCTGAACACCGGGGAGCTGTTTTTT. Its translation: CASSSGGLNTGELFF.

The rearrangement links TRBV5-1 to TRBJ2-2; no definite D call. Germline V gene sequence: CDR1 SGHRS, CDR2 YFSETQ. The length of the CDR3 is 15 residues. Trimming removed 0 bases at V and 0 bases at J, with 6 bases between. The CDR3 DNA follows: TGCGCCAGCAGCTTGGACTCATCGAACACCGGGGAGCTGTTTTTT. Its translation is CASSLDSSNTGELFF.